Included here is one T cell receptor beta chain sequence, with context. Living in 24 US areas, the participants were between 18 and 89 years of age. CDR1 and CDR2 from the germline V gene are MGHRA and YSYEKL. Trimming took off 0 bases at V and 8 bases at J, with 13 bases between the two ends. This CDR3 is 15 amino acids long. The record originates from a study of blood T cell repertoires in COVID-19. Study details: Samples representing acute and convalescent COVID-19 were sourced from the United States, Italy and Spain. T cells, B-cell-depleted T cells, or PBMCs supplied cDNA or gDNA.

Per the original methods: Reference gene primer amplification gave estimated nucleated cell counts. TCRdb keeps only in-frame clones here, not all; method: immunoSEQ multiplex PCR. D and trimming were read from the DNA, whereas the V and J calls and clone size are those reported in that table. The table lists around 420,000 clones, 88% of them singletons, with 2% to 2.5% in the top ten. Sequenced sample: PBMCs or T cells enriched from blood (not recorded which). The chain has TRBV4-1 and TRBJ2-2, with a tentative D call TRBD2 (5 bases). The clonotype was recovered from a woman aged 40-49 years with acute COVID-19. The CDR3 nucleotides read TGCGCCAGCAGCCAAGAAGGGAGAAGTTCTGGGGAGCTGTTTTTT. Translation: CASSQEGRSSGELFF.